One sample yielded the 10 T cell receptor beta chains listed below, sequenced in a study of shared clonotypes between healthy human individuals. The protocol was immunoSEQ multiplex PCR, while the TCRdb copy is restricted to in-frame clones and leaves out a portion. Of hundreds of thousands of clones in the sample, 70% to 80% were seen once. Specimen: PBMCs. Receptors were obtained from a woman in her thirties or forties in good health. Some clones in this sample may be carry-over from other donors' samples.

For the CDR3, the DNA is TGCGCCAGCAGTGGAACAGGGGTGGGCGAGCAGTACTTC. Encoded protein: CASSGTGVGEQYF. V and J are TRBV10-2 and TRBJ2-7, with 7 bases fitting TRBD1. Germline V gives CDR1 WSHSY, CDR2 SAAADI. The CDR3 consists of 13 residues. V lost 4 bases to trimming and J lost 6 bases; unmatched junction nucleotides: 6.

CDR3 DNA sequence: TGTGCCAGCAGCTTAGATCCGGGGGCGTTAGCTTTCTTT. Translated: CASSLDPGALAFF. The chain employs TRBV11-2 and TRBJ1-1, with D possibly being TRBD1 (6 bases). CDR1 and CDR2 (germline): SGHAT, FQNNGV. Trimming took off 0 bases at V and 10 bases at J, with 12 bases between the two ends. This CDR3 has 13 residues.

This clone has at least ten counts. The genes are TRBV15 and TRBJ2-6, with 9 bases fitting TRBD2. This CDR3 contains 18 residues. V shed 3 bases and J 0 bases; nucleotides not matched to a gene: 6. Germline CDR1 is LNHNV and CDR2 is YYDKDF (reference sequence). CDR3 in amino acids: CATSSAGTSSSGANVLTF. CDR3 sequence (DNA): TGTGCCACCAGCAGTGCCGGGACTAGCTCCTCTGGGGCCAACGTCCTGACTTTC. The variable domain in full, completed from reference TRBV15 and TRBJ2-6, reads DAMVIQNPRYQVTQFGKPVTLSCSQTLNHNVMYWYQQKSSQAPKLLFHYYDKDFNNEADTPDNFQSRRPNTSFCFLDIRSPGLGDTAMYLCATSSAGTSSSGANVLTFGAGSRLTVL.

This sequence joins TRBV6-6 and TRBJ1-5; D is unresolved. This CDR3 comprises 13 residues. Germline-derived CDR1 and CDR2 are MNHNY and SVGAGI (reference sequence). V was cut by 10 bases and J by 2 bases, with 12 bases left in between. CDR3 sequence reads: CATSPLGNQPQHF. The CDR3 DNA reads TGTGCCACCTCCCCTTTGGGCAATCAGCCCCAGCATTTT.

Points on this clone: This may be a read error, as it is one base from a much larger clone. The same CDR3 can be traced to other DNA sequences in this sample. The rearrangement uses TRBV4-2 and TRBJ2-1; 11 bases map to TRBD2. Per the germline V gene, CDR1 is LGHNA and CDR2 is YNFKEQ. V shed 3 bases, J shed 8 bases, and the junction held 15 bases outside the gene matches. The CDR3 totals 18 residues. CDR3 sequence (DNA): TGTGCCAGCAGCCAGGACGGGCTAGCGGGAGGTCATGTCGATGAGCAGTTCTTC. This gives the protein CASSQDGLAGGHVDEQFF.

A few counts support this clone. The same CDR3 arises from other DNA sequences in this sample as well. This chain joins TRBV7-2 and TRBJ1-5, with D unresolved. This CDR3 spans 15 amino acids. CDR1 is SGHTA, CDR2 FQGNSA, per germline. Trimming shortened V by 1 base and J by 2 bases, and 9 bases separated the two germline ends. This CDR3 reads CASSLVLGGNQPQHF. For the CDR3, the DNA is TGTGCCAGCAGCTTAGTGTTAGGCGGCAATCAGCCCCAGCATTTT.

This chain joins TRBV11-2 and TRBJ2-1; 8 bases align to TRBD2. The CDR3 has 17 amino acids. The V and J ends lost 5 bases and 0 bases, in that order; junction bases with no gene match: 9. The germline V gene has CDR1 SGHAT and CDR2 FQNNGV. This chain's CDR3 is CASSTLSGRVSYNEQFF. The CDR3, as DNA: TGTGCCAGCAGCACCCTCAGCGGGAGAGTCTCCTACAATGAGCAGTTCTTC.

Only one count was recorded for this clone. The chain has TRBV5-1 and TRBJ1-4; 8 nucleotides align to TRBD1. CDR3 length equals 13 residues. J gave up 7 bases and V 7 bases, and 6 bases lay outside the gene matches. In germline, CDR1 is SGHRS, CDR2 YFSETQ. CDR3 nucleotides: TGCGCCAGCCGGACAGGGAGTGCTGAAAAACTGTTTTTT. It yields the protein CASRTGSAEKLFF.

The genes are TRBV2 and TRBJ1-5; D not resolved. V was shortened by 9 bases and J by 7 bases, with 16 bases between the two germline ends. Germline V lookup: CDR1 SNHLY, CDR2 FYNNEI. The CDR3 extends over 13 amino acids. CDR3 DNA sequence: TGTGCCAGTGCCCGGGAACCGGAGCAGCCCCAGCATTTT. This codes for CASAREPEQPQHF.

The chain employs TRBV28 and TRBJ2-7; 11 bases are shared with TRBD1. This CDR3 has 16 residues. J was trimmed by 4 bases and V by 7 bases; bases with no gene match: 12. CDR1 MDHEN and CDR2 SYDVKM come from the germline V gene. In DNA, the CDR3 is TGTGCCAGCATCCCACGGACAGGGGGCCTACGGTACGAGCAGTACTTC. Translated, it gives CASIPRTGGLRYEQYF.